A selection of T cell receptor beta chains follows, all from one sample in a study of T cell responses to AZD1222 COVID-19 vaccine. Some clones are missing from TCRdb's copy, which holds only in-frame ones; the method was immunoSEQ multiplex PCR. The table lists roughly 180,000 clones, 85% to 90% of them singletons. The sequencing here drew on peripheral blood, taken on day 0 of AZD1222 vaccination. These receptors were collected from an adult in good health. The CDR3 runs from the conserved cysteine through the conserved F or W. The D gene is left open where the match is weak. Size values are once, few and many counts, or a class for expanded clones, and some rows have none.

>TRBJ2-7|-|TRBV4-3|once
CASSLTWTAETEQYF
TGCGCCAGCAGCCTGACGTGGACTGCGGAAACAGAGCAGTACTTC
>TRBJ2-3|-|TRBV4-3|-
CASSQFSGRGLVDTQYF
TGCGCCAGCAGCCAATTCTCGGGTCGGGGGTTGGTGGATACGCAGTATTTT
>TRBJ1-3|-|TRBV9|-
CASSVAGVSGNTIYF
TGTGCCAGCAGCGTAGCTGGAGTCTCTGGAAACACCATATATTTT
>TRBJ2-1|TRBD2|TRBV7-2|-
CASSPSGVNNEQFF
TGTGCCAGCTCCCCTAGCGGGGTAAACAATGAGCAGTTCTTC
>TRBJ1-2|-|TRBV27|-
CASSLAERKYGYTF
TGTGCCAGCAGTTTGGCAGAAAGAAAATATGGCTACACCTTC
>TRBJ1-1|-|TRBV7-3|once
CASSLTADTEAFF
TGTGCCAGCAGCTTAACGGCAGACACTGAAGCTTTCTTT
>TRBJ1-2|-|TRBV5-1|-
CASSHQGSNYGYTF
TGCGCCAGCAGCCACCAGGGATCCAACTATGGCTACACCTTC
>TRBJ1-6|-|TRBV7-2|-
CASSSDSPPGSPLHF
TGTGCCAGCAGCTCGGACAGCCCTCCCGGGTCACCCCTCCACTTT
>TRBJ1-1|TRBD1|TRBV6-2/TRBV6-3|-
CASSDDPGQGFPTLMNTEAFF
TGTGCCAGCAGTGATGACCCGGGACAGGGTTTTCCGACGTTAATGAACACTGAAGCTTTCTTT
>TRBJ1-1|-|TRBV7-2|once
CASSLVGNTEAFF
TGTGCCAGCAGCTTAGTAGGGAACACTGAAGCTTTCTTT
>TRBJ1-1|-|TRBV7-3|-
CASSLIGRNTEAFF
TGTGCCAGCAGCTTAATCGGACGGAACACTGAAGCTTTCTTT
>TRBJ2-2|TRBD1|TRBV19|-
CASSQTGPTGELFF
TGTGCCAGTAGCCAGACAGGGCCCACCGGGGAGCTGTTTTTT
>TRBJ1-4|-|TRBV4-2|-
CASSLGGQGEKLFF
TGTGCCAGCAGCCTAGGGGGGCAGGGGGAAAAACTGTTTTTT
>TRBJ1-5|-|TRBV7-9|-
CASSLGGIQPQHF
TGTGCCAGCAGCTTAGGCGGAATACAGCCCCAGCATTTT
>TRBJ1-3|-|TRBV7-9|-
CASSLALQDSGNTIYF
TGTGCCAGCAGCTTAGCGCTTCAGGACTCTGGAAACACCATATATTTT
>TRBJ2-3|TRBD2|TRBV5-4|-
CASSLGGGAADTQYF
TGTGCCAGCAGCTTGGGCGGGGGGGCCGCAGATACGCAGTATTTT
>TRBJ2-5|TRBD2|TRBV5-1|-
CASSPGLAEETQYF
TGCGCCAGCAGCCCTGGACTAGCGGAAGAGACCCAGTACTTC
>TRBJ1-6|-|TRBV19|few
CASSLIEGSPLHF
TGTGCCAGTAGTCTTATAGAGGGTTCACCCCTCCACTTT
>TRBJ2-2|-|TRBV27|-
CASSFFATNTGELFF
TGTGCCAGCAGTTTCTTTGCCACGAACACCGGGGAGCTGTTTTTT
>TRBJ1-2|TRBD1|TRBV3-1/TRBV3-2|-
CARAPRDRVGYGYTF
TGTGCCAGAGCCCCTAGAGACAGGGTGGGGTATGGCTACACCTTC
>TRBJ1-2|-|TRBV27|-
CASTPSGTANYGYTF
TGTGCCAGCACTCCGTCGGGTACAGCTAACTATGGCTACACCTTC
>TRBJ2-7|TRBD1|TRBV6-5|-
CASRISGGIYEQYF
TGTGCCAGCCGCATCTCAGGGGGCATCTACGAGCAGTACTTC
>TRBJ1-4|-|TRBV5-1|-
CASSQKTGANEKLFF
TGCGCCAGCAGCCAAAAGACAGGTGCTAATGAAAAACTGTTTTTT
>TRBJ2-7|-|TRBV6-1|once
CASSERAYEQYF
TGTGCCAGCAGTGAGAGGGCCTACGAGCAGTACTTC
>TRBJ2-1|-|TRBV29-1|few
CSVVGDYNEQFF
TGCAGCGTTGTTGGGGATTACAATGAGCAGTTCTTC
>TRBJ2-3|-|TRBV5-1|-
CASSQNSDTQYF
TGCGCCAGCAGCCAAAACTCAGATACGCAGTATTTT
>TRBJ1-6|-|TRBV19|once
CASRVGGSRVESPLHF
TGTGCCAGTAGGGTTGGGGGAAGCCGTGTCGAGTCACCCCTCCACTTT
>TRBJ1-6|-|TRBV6-5|-
CASSNTKDSPLHF
TGTGCCAGCAGTAACACGAAGGATTCACCCCTCCACTTT
>TRBJ1-1|-|TRBV7-2|-
CASSLNVGYTEAFF
TGTGCCAGCAGCTTAAATGTGGGGTACACTGAAGCTTTCTTT
>TRBJ2-5|TRBD2|TRBV9|-
CASSNPLAGGPKTQYF
TGTGCCAGCAGCAACCCACTAGCGGGGGGGCCAAAGACCCAGTACTTC
>TRBJ2-3|TRBD2|TRBV19|-
CASSVGLAMADTQYF
TGTGCCAGTAGTGTGGGACTAGCGATGGCAGATACGCAGTATTTT
>TRBJ1-2|-|TRBV12-3/TRBV12-4|-
CASSLSGRGGYTF
TGTGCCAGCAGCCTTTCAGGTCGGGGTGGCTACACCTTC
>TRBJ2-1|-|TRBV5-8|few
CASSSGLPPNEQFF
TGTGCCAGCAGCTCCGGACTGCCGCCCAATGAGCAGTTCTTC
>TRBJ1-4|TRBD1|TRBV4-3|-
CASSQRLVWDRSTNEKLFF
TGCGCCAGCAGCCAACGACTTGTATGGGACAGATCAACTAATGAAAAACTGTTTTTT
>TRBJ2-7|-|TRBV18|-
CASSPNPGRGYEQYF
TGTGCCAGCTCACCAAACCCGGGTCGAGGCTACGAGCAGTACTTC
>TRBJ2-3|TRBD2|TRBV9|-
CARAGGYGGGPYTDTQYF
TGTGCCCGCGCTGGGGGCTACGGCGGGGGGCCCTACACAGATACGCAGTATTTT
>TRBJ1-2|-|TRBV20-1|once
CSAPNYGYTF
TGCAGTGCTCCTAACTATGGCTACACCTTC
>TRBJ1-1|-|TRBV6-5|-
CASSYRGDMEAFF
TGTGCCAGCAGTTATCGGGGGGATATGGAAGCTTTCTTT
>TRBJ1-2|TRBD1|TRBV6-5|-
CASKTAGTGYGYTF
TGTGCCAGCAAGACTGCCGGGACAGGGTATGGCTACACCTTC
>TRBJ1-2|TRBD1|TRBV6-5|-
CATAPGQGAYGYTF
TGTGCCACCGCTCCGGGACAGGGGGCCTATGGCTACACCTTC
>TRBJ1-1|-|TRBV7-9|-
CASSRTLTDNTEAFF
TGTGCCAGCAGCCGAACTCTGACGGACAACACTGAAGCTTTCTTT
>TRBJ1-5|-|TRBV19|-
CASSIWGYGGGDQPQHF
TGTGCCAGTAGTATCTGGGGATACGGTGGGGGAGATCAGCCCCAGCATTTT
>TRBJ1-5|-|TRBV7-2|-
CASSDRSDVNQPQHF
TGTGCCAGCAGCGACCGGTCGGACGTCAATCAGCCTCAGCATTTT